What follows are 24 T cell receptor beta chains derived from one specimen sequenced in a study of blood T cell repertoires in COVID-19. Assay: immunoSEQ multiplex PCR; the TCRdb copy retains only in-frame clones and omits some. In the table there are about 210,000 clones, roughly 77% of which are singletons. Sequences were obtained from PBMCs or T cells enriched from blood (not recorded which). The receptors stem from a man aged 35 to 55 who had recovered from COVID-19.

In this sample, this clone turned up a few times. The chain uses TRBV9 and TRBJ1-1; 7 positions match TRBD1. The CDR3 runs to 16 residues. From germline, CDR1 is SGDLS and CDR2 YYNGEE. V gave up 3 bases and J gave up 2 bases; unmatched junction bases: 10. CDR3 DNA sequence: TGTGCCAGCAGCGCGGGGGTTGGGACAGAAAACACTGAAGCTTTCTTT. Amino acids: CASSAGVGTENTEAFF.

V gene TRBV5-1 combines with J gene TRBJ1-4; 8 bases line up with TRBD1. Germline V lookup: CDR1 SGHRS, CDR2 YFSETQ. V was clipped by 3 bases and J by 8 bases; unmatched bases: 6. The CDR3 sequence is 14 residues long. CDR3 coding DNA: TGCGCCAGCAGCTCCCAGGGGGCGGGAGAAAAACTGTTTTTT. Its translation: CASSSQGAGEKLFF.

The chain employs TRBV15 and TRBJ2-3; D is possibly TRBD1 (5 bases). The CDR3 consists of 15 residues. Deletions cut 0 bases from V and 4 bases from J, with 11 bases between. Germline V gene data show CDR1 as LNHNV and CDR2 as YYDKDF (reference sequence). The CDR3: CATSRDLTVSDTQYF. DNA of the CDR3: TGTGCCACCAGCAGAGATTTGACAGTGTCAGATACGCAGTATTTT.

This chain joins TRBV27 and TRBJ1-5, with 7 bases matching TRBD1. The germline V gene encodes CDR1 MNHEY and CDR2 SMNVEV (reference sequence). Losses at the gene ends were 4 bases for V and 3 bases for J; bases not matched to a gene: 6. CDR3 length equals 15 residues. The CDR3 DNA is TGTGCCAGCAGTTCCGCGACAGGGTACAATCAGCCCCAGCATTTT. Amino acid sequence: CASSSATGYNQPQHF.

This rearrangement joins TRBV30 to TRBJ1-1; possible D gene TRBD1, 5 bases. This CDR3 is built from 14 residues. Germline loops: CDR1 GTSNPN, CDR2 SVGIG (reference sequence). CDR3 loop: CPPICPGGMGLAFF. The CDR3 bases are TGTCCCCCTATCTGCCCGGGCGGGATGGGACTGGCTTTCTTT. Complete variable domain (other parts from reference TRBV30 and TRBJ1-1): SQTIHQWPATLVQPVGSPLSLECTVEGTSNPNLYWYRQAAGRGLQLLFYSVGIGQISSEVPQNLSASRPQDRQFILSSKKLLLSDSGFYLCPPICPGGMGLAFFGQGTRLTVV.

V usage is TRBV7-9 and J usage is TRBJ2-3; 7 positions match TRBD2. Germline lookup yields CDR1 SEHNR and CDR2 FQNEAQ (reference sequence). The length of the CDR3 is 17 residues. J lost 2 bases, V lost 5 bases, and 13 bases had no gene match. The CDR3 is CASSLAYGAGLTDTQYF. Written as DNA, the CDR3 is TGTGCCAGCAGCCTCGCTTATGGAGCGGGGCTCACAGATACGCAGTATTTT.

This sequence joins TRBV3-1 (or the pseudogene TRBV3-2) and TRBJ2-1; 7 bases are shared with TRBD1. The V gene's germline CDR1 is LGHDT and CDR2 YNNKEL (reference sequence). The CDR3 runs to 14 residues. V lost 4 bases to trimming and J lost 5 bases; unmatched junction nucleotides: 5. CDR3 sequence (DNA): TGTGCCAGCAGCCGCTGGACAGGAGACAATGAGCAGTTCTTC. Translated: CASSRWTGDNEQFF.

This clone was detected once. For the CDR3, the DNA is TGCGCCAGCAGCTGGGAGGGGAAAGAGACCCAGTACTTC. Its protein is CASSWEGKETQYF. The chain has TRBV5-1 and TRBJ2-5, with TRBD2 matching 7 bases. Germline V CDR1 and CDR2: SGHRS, YFSETQ. The CDR3 covers 13 residues. The V gene end was trimmed by 3 bases and the J gene end by 3 bases; junction bases not matched to a gene: 2.

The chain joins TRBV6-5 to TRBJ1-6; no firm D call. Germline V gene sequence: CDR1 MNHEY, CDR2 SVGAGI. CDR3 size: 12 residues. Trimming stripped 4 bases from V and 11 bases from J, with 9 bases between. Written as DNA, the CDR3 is TGTGCCAGCAGTTCGGGAGCTACACCCCTCCACTTT. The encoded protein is CASSSGATPLHF.

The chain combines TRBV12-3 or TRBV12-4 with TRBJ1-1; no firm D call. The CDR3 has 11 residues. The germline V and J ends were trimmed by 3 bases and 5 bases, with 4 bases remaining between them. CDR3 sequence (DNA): TGTGCCAGCAGTTTTACAACTGAAGCTTTCTTT. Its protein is CASSFTTEAFF.

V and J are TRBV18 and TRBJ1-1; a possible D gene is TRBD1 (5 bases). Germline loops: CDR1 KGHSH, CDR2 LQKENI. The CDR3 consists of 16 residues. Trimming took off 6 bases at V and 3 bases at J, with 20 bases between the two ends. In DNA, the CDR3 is TGTGCCAGCTCTCCCTTAGACAGCTTAGTGGACACTGAAGCTTTCTTT. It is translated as CASSPLDSLVDTEAFF.

Written as DNA, the CDR3 is TGTGCCAGCAGTCCGCTACCTTTTACCGGGGAGCTGTTTTTT. Protein sequence: CASSPLPFTGELFF. This sequence joins TRBV6-4 and TRBJ2-2; unclear D gene. The V gene's germline CDR1 is MRHNA and CDR2 SNTAGT. V lost 5 bases and J lost 5, with 12 bases in between. This CDR3 comprises 14 residues.

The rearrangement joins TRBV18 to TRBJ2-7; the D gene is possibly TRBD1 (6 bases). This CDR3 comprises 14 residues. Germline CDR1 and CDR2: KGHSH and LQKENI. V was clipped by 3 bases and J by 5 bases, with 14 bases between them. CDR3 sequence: CASSPSWGQHEQYF. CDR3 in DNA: TGTGCCAGCTCACCCTCTTGGGGGCAACACGAGCAGTACTTC.

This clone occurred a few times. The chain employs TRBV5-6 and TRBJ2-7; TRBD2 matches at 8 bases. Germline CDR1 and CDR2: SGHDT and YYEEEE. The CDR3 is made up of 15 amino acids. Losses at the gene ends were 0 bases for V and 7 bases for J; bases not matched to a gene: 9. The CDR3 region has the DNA TGTGCCAGCAGCTTGGGCGGCGCGGGAGGAAGGGAGCAGTACTTC. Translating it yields CASSLGGAGGREQYF.

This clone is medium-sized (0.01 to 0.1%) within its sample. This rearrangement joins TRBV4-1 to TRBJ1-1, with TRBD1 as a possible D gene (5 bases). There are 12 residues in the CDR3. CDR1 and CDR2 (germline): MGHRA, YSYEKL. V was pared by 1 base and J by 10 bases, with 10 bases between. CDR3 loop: CASSQAGNGAFF. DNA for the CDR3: TGCGCCAGCAGCCAAGCAGGGAACGGAGCTTTCTTT.

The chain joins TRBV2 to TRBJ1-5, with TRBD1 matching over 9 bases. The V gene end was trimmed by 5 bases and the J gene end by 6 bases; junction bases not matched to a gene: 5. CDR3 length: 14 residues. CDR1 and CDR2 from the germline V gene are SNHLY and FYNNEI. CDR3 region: CASSLQGAGQPQHF. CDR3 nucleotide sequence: TGTGCCAGCAGTTTACAGGGGGCCGGTCAGCCCCAGCATTTT.

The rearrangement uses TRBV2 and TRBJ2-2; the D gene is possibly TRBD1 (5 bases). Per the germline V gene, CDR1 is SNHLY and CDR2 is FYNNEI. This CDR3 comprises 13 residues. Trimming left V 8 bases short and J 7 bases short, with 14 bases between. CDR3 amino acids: CASERQGHGELFF. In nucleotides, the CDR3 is TGTGCCAGCGAGCGCCAGGGCCACGGGGAGCTGTTTTTT.

In nucleotides, the CDR3 is TGTGCCAGCAGTGACTCACAGGGGGCGGACACCGGGGAGCTGTTTTTT. It specifies CASSDSQGADTGELFF. The J gene is TRBJ2-2, the V gene TRBV6-4, with TRBD1 identical over 9 bases. Germline V gene lookup returns CDR1 MRHNA and CDR2 SNTAGT. The junction had 2 bases not matched to a gene; V was cut back by 0 bases and J by 3 bases. The length of the CDR3 is 16 residues.

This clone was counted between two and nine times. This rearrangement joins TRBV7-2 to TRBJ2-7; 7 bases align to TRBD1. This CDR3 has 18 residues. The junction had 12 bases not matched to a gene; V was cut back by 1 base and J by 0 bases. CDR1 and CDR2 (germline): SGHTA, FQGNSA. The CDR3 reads CASSLVFSGDRSSYEQYF. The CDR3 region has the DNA TGTGCCAGCAGCTTAGTTTTTTCTGGGGACAGAAGCTCCTACGAGCAGTACTTC.

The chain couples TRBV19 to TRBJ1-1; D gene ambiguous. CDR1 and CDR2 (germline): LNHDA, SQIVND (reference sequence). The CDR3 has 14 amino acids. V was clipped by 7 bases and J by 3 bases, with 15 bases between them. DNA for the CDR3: TGTGCCAGTAAAGTGAGAGGGAGTTACACTGAAGCTTTCTTT. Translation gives CASKVRGSYTEAFF. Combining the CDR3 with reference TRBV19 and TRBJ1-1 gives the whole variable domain DGGITQSPKYLFRKEGQNVTLSCEQNLNHDAMYWYRQDPGQGLRLIYYSQIVNDFQKGDIAEGYSVSREKKESFPLTVTSAQKNPTAFYLCASKVRGSYTEAFFGQGTRLTVV.

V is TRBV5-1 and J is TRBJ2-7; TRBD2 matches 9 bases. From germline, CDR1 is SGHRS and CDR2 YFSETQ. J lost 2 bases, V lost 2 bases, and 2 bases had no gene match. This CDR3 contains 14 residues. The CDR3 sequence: CASSFSGGAYEQYF. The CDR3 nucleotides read TGCGCCAGCAGCTTTAGCGGGGGAGCCTACGAGCAGTACTTC. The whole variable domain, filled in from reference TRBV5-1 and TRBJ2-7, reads KAGVTQTPRYLIKTRGQQVTLSCSPISGHRSVSWYQQTPGQGLQFLFEYFSETQRNKGNFPGRFSGRQFSNSRSEMNVSTLELGDSALYLCASSFSGGAYEQYFGPGTRLTVT.

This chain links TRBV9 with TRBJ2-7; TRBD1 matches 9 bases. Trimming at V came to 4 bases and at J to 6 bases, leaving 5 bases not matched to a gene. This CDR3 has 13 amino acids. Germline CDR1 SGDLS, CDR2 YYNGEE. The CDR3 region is CASSQGDRAEQYF. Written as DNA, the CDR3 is TGTGCCAGCAGCCAGGGGGACAGGGCCGAGCAGTACTTC.

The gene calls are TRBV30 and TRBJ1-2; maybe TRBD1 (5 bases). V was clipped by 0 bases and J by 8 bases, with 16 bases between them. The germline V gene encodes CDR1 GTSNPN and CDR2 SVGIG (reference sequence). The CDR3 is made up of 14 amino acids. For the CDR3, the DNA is TGTGCCTGGAGTGTGGGGCAGGATCTCTGGGGCTACACCTTC. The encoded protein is CAWSVGQDLWGYTF.

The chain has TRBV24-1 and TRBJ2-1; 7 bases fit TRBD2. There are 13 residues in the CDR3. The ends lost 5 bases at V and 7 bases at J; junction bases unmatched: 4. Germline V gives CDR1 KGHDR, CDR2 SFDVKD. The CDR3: CATSASGGNEQFF. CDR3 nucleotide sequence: TGTGCCACCAGTGCCTCGGGGGGAAATGAGCAGTTCTTC.